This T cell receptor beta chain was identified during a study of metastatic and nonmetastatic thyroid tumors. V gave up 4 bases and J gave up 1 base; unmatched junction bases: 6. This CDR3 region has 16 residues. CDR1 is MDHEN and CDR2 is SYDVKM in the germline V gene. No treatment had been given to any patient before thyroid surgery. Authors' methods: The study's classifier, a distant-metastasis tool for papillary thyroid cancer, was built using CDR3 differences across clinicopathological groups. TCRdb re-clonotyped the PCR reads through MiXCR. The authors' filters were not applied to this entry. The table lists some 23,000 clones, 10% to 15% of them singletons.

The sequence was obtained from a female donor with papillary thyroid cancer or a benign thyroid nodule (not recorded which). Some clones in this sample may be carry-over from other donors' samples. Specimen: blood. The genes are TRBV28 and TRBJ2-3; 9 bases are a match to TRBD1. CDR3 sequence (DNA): TGTGCCAGCAGTTCTACCGGGACAGGGCGCACAGATACGCAGTATTTT. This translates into CASSSTGTGRTDTQYF.